These 17 T cell receptor beta chains were sequenced from one sample in a study of cytomegalovirus exposure and HLA in healthy donors. PCR used 60 Vbeta primers and 13 Jbeta primers. The method was immunoSEQ multiplex PCR; TCRdb's version includes in-frame clones alone and lacks a portion of them. The sample lists about 97,000 clones; around three quarters were seen once. The specimen sequenced was PBMCs. Receptors originate from a man between 40 and 49 years old in good health and CMV-seronegative.

Concerning this clone itself: The same CDR3 arises from other DNA sequences in this sample as well. This rearrangement joins TRBV30 to TRBJ2-7, with 10 bases matching TRBD1. Germline values: CDR1 GTSNPN, CDR2 SVGIG (reference sequence). This CDR3 comprises 14 residues. J was trimmed by 4 bases and V by 2 bases; bases with no gene match: 5. CDR3 sequence (DNA): TGTGCCTGGAGTCCCGGGACAGGGGATTACGAGCAGTACTTC. Amino acid sequence: CAWSPGTGDYEQYF.

This clone has only one observation. The chain joins TRBV18 to TRBJ1-2; 10 bases line up with TRBD1. The CDR3 loop spans 14 amino acids. Germline CDR1 and CDR2: KGHSH and LQKENI. V shed 2 bases and J 4 bases; nucleotides not matched to a gene: 1. The CDR3 spells CASSPGTGVYGYTF. In DNA, the CDR3 is TGTGCCAGCTCACCAGGGACAGGGGTCTATGGCTACACCTTC. The whole variable domain, filled in from reference TRBV18 and TRBJ1-2, reads NAGVMQNPRHLVRRRGQEARLRCSPMKGHSHVYWYRQLPEEGLKFMVYLQKENIIDESGMPKERFSAEFPKEGPSILRIQQVVRGDSAAYFCASSPGTGVYGYTFGSGTRLTVV.

The V call is TRBV2, the J call TRBJ1-2; D may be TRBD1 (5 bases). There are 15 residues in the CDR3. Per the germline V gene, CDR1 is SNHLY and CDR2 is FYNNEI. Trimming left V 4 bases short and J 6 bases short, with 18 bases between. The DNA of the CDR3 is TGTGCCAGCAGTGCCTCCCGGGGGGAATTAGATGGCTACACCTTC. Translating it yields CASSASRGELDGYTF.

This rearrangement joins TRBV6-1 to TRBJ2-7, with D unresolved. The germline V gene encodes CDR1 MNHNS and CDR2 SASEGT. The CDR3 is made up of 14 amino acids. Trimming cost V 5 bases and J 1 base, with 12 bases left between them. The CDR3 loop is CASSLTITSYEQYV. In DNA form, the CDR3 reads TGTGCCAGCAGTTTAACTATTACATCCTACGAGCAGTACGTC.

The table lists this clone with a few counts. The rearrangement uses TRBV6-5 and TRBJ1-3, with TRBD1 as a possible D gene (5 bases). In germline, CDR1 is MNHEY, CDR2 SVGAGI. The CDR3 is 12 residues long. V lost 0 bases and J lost 11, with 8 bases in between. The CDR3 spells CASSYSGGSIYF. CDR3 in DNA: TGTGCCAGCAGTTACTCTGGGGGGTCCATATATTTT.

V gene TRBV14 combines with J gene TRBJ2-7; D uncertain. This CDR3 has 11 residues. V was clipped by 8 bases and J by 3 bases, with 8 bases between them. Germline CDR1 reads SGHDN; CDR2 reads FVKESK. DNA for the CDR3: TGTGCCAGCGGTACTTTCTACGAGCAGTACTTC. Encoded protein: CASGTFYEQYF.

The V gene is TRBV4-1, the J gene TRBJ1-1; possibly TRBD1 for D (5 bases). The V and J ends lost 0 bases and 0 bases respectively, with 20 bases between them. The CDR3 totals 19 residues. Germline CDR1 reads MGHRA; CDR2 reads YSYEKL. The CDR3 loop reads CASSQEPMTDPYMNTEAFF. CDR3 coding DNA: TGCGCCAGCAGCCAAGAACCGATGACAGATCCTTACATGAACACTGAAGCTTTCTTT.

The chain links TRBV6-6 to TRBJ1-3; 7 bases line up with TRBD1. The CDR3 totals 13 residues. J gave up 0 bases and V 8 bases, and 1 base lay outside the gene matches. Germline V CDR1 and CDR2: MNHNY, SVGAGI (reference sequence). In DNA form, the CDR3 reads TGTGCCAGCGGGACAGACTCTGGAAACACCATATATTTT. Translation: CASGTDSGNTIYF.

In regard to this clone: One end of the junction fails to match germline, which may point to a read error. This chain connects TRBV7-9 to TRBJ1-1, with D perhaps matching TRBD1 (5 bases). The CDR3 has 15 amino acids. Germline V lookup: CDR1 SEHNR, CDR2 FQNEAQ (reference sequence). The CDR3 region is CSSSVGDRLNTEAFF. The CDR3 nucleotides read TGTTCCAGCAGCGTAGGAGACAGACTGAACACTGAAGCTTTCTTT.

This clone came up once. The chain links TRBV7-8 to TRBJ2-5; D unclear. Germline V gene sequence: CDR1 SGHVS, CDR2 FQNEAQ. This CDR3 is built from 14 residues. The V and J ends lost 1 base and 3 bases respectively, with 9 bases between them. The CDR3 is CASSLGATKETQYF. CDR3 bases: TGTGCCAGCAGCTTAGGCGCTACGAAAGAGACCCAGTACTTC. Drawing the rest from reference TRBV7-8 and TRBJ2-5, the complete variable domain is GAGVSQSPRYKVAKRGQDVALRCDPISGHVSLFWYQQALGQGPEFLTYFQNEAQLDKSGLPSDRFFAERPEGSVSTLKIQRTQQEDSAVYLCASSLGATKETQYFGPGTRLLVL.

The chain links TRBV2 to TRBJ2-5; 10 nucleotides agree with TRBD1. Germline assignment: CDR1 SNHLY and CDR2 FYNNEI. The CDR3 totals 15 residues. After removal of 4 bases from V and 5 bases from J, the junction contained 7 bases not matched to a gene. The CDR3 region is CASSADRGQGETQYF. The CDR3 DNA reads TGTGCCAGCAGTGCTGACAGGGGGCAAGGGGAGACCCAGTACTTC.

For the CDR3, the DNA is TGTGCCAGCAGCTTGGGGTCGGTGGATGAGCAGTTCTTC. Its translation is CASSLGSVDEQFF. J is TRBJ2-1 and V is TRBV5-5; D gene uncertain. V lost 0 bases, J lost 8 bases, and 9 bases lay in between. This CDR3 region has 13 residues. Germline assignment: CDR1 SGHKS and CDR2 YYEKEE (reference sequence).

The chain links TRBV10-1 to TRBJ2-4, with D possibly being TRBD1 (6 bases). Germline V gene data show CDR1 as WNHNN and CDR2 as SYGVQD (reference sequence). The V and J ends lost 7 bases and 7 bases respectively, with 11 bases between them. There are 12 residues in the CDR3. The CDR3 reads CASIRTVNIQYF. The CDR3 DNA sequence: TGCGCCAGCATTCGGACAGTCAACATTCAGTACTTC.

This chain joins TRBV2 and TRBJ2-2; TRBD2 aligns across 12 bases. V trimming: 7 bases; J trimming: 1 base; junction bases outside the gene matches: 1. The germline V gene has CDR1 SNHLY and CDR2 FYNNEI. This CDR3 comprises 15 residues. Here the CDR3 DNA reads TGTGCCAGCAAGGGACTAGCGGGGAACACCGGGGAGCTGTTTTTT. Its protein is CASKGLAGNTGELFF.

The chain employs TRBV19 and TRBJ2-1; 10 bases line up with TRBD1. Germline V lookup: CDR1 LNHDA, CDR2 SQIVND (reference sequence). J gave up 6 bases and V 1 base, and 3 bases lay outside the gene matches. This CDR3 is built from 15 residues. The DNA for the CDR3 is TGTGCCAGTAGTATAGGACAGGGGGCCCTCAATGAGCAGTTCTTC. It specifies CASSIGQGALNEQFF.

J is TRBJ2-6 and V is TRBV7-9; no clear D gene. Looked up from germline, CDR1 is SEHNR and CDR2 is FQNEAQ (reference sequence). V shed 3 bases and J shed 3 bases, with 6 bases lying between them. This CDR3 region has 14 residues. The CDR3 sequence: CASSFARGANVLTF. In DNA, the CDR3 is TGTGCCAGCAGCTTCGCGCGTGGGGCCAACGTCCTGACTTTC.

This chain uses TRBV2 with TRBJ2-5; perhaps TRBD1 as D (7 bases). Trimming took 8 bases from V and 5 from J, leaving 12 bases between them. The CDR3 length is 12 residues. The germline CDR1 and CDR2 sequences are SNHLY and FYNNEI. The chain's CDR3 is CASEAGGETQYF. CDR3 coding DNA: TGTGCCAGCGAAGCAGGGGGGGAGACCCAGTACTTC.